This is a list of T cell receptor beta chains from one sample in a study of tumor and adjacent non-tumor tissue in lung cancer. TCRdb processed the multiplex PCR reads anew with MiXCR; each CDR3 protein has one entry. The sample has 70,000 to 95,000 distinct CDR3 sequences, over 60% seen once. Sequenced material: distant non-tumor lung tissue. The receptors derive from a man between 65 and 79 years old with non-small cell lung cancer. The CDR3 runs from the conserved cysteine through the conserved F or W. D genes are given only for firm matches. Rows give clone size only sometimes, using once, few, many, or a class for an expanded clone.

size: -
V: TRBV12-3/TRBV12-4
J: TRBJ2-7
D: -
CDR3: CVSSRGQHEQNF
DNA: TGTGTCAGCAGTCGAGGACAGCACGAGCAGAACTTC

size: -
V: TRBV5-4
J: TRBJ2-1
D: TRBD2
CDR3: CASILVGGATNEQFF
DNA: TGTGCCAGCATCTTGGTCGGGGGGGCCACGAATGAGCAGTTCTTC

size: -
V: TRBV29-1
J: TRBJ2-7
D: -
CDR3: CSVGDVSYEQYF
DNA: TGCAGCGTGGGGGACGTCTCCTACGAGCAGTACTTC

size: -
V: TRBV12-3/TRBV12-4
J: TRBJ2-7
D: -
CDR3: CASSFGGSLYKQYF
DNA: TGTGCCAGTAGTTTTGGGGGGTCTCTCTACAAGCAGTACTTC

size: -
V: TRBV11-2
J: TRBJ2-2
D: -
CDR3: CASSLVGTGVVGSCF
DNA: TGTGCTAGCAGCTTAGTGGGCACAGGGGTTGTCGGGAGCTGTTTT

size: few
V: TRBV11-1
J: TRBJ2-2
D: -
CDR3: CARSLTWDTGELFF
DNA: TGTGCCAGAAGCTTGACTTGGGACACAGGGGAGCTGTTTTTT

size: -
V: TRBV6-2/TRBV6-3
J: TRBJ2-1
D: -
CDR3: CTSRLEFNLDGQFF
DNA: TGTACCAGCAGACTTGAGTTCAATCTAGATGGGCAGTTCTTC

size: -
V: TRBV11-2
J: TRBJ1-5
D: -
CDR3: CANRLNGANQTQNF
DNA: TGTGCCAACAGGTTAAATGGGGCAAATCAGACCCAGAATTTT

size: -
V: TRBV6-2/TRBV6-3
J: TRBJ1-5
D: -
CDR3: CVSNVQAQPQHF
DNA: TGTGTCAGCAACGTACAGGCTCAACCCCAGCATTTT

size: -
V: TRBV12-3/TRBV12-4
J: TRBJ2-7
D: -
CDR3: CASSSWFFRGYEQYF
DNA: TGTGCCAGCAGTTCCTGGTTCTTCCGGGGATACGAGCAGTATTTC

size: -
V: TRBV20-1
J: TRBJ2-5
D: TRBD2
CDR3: CSATISLAAQETQYF
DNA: TGCAGTGCTACAATCTCCCTAGCGGCTCAAGAGACTCAGTACTTC

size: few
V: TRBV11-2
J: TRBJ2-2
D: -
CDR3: CASTLQRRGELFF
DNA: TGTGCCAGTACCTTACAGCGTCGAGGGGAGCTGTTTTTT

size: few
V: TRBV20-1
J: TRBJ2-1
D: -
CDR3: CSARDASPYNEQFF
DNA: TGCAGTGCTAGAGATGCATCACCGTACAATGAGCAGTTCTTC

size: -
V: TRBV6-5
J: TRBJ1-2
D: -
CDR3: CVSRPGAVNYGYTF
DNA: TGTGTCAGCCGACCCGGGGCAGTGAACTATGGCTACACCTTC

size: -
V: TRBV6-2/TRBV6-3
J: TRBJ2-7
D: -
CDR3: CASSLWDGSYEQYF
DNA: TGTGCCAGCAGTTTGTGGGACGGCTCCTACGAACAGTACTTC

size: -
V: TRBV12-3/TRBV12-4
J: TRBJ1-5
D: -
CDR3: CASSSADGRNQHQHF
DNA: TGTGCCAGCAGTTCCGCTGACGGCCGCAATCAGCACCAGCATTTT

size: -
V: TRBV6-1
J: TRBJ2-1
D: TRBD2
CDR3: CASSDPGGPWLLAYSEQFF
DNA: TGTGCTAGCAGTGATCCGGGAGGGCCGTGGTTGCTCGCCTACAGTGAGCAGTTCTTC

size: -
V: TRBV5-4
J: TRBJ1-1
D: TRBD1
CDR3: CASNTTGVALGNTEAFF
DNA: TGTGCCAGCAATACTACAGGGGTTGCACTCGGGAACACTGAAGCTTTCTTT

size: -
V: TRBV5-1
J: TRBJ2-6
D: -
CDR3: CASSLSIGSPVLANVLTF
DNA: TGTGCCAGCAGCCTCTCGATAGGGAGCCCGGTTTTGGCCAACGTCCTGACTTTC

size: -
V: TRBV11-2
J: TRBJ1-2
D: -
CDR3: CASSPTEGTCGYIF
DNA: TGTGCCAGCAGCCCGACAGAGGGTACCTGTGGCTACATCTTC

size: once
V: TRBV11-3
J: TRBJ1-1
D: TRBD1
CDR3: CVKSIRDRTLNTEAFF
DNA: TGTGTCAAGAGCATCCGGGACAGAACCCTGAACACTGAAGCTTTCTTT

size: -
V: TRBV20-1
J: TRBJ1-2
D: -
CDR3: CNAKGGGYTF
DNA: TGCAATGCTAAAGGAGGTGGCTACACTTTC

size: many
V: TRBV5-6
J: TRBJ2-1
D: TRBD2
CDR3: CASSFPREGQRKSSYNEQFF
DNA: TGTGCCAGCAGCTTTCCGCGGGAGGGCCAGCGGAAGAGCTCCTACAATGAGCAGTTCTTC

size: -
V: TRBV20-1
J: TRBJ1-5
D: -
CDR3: CSVRQEGQPQHF
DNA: TGCAGTGTCCGACAGGAGGGCCAGCCCCAGCATTTT

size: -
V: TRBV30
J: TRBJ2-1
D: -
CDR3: CAWSRLARNNEQFF
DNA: TGTGCCTGGAGTAGGCTAGCGAGAAACAATGAGCAGTTCTTC

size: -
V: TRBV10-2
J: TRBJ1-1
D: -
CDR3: CPSSEYGATEAFF
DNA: TGCCCCAGCAGTGAGTATGGAGCTACTGAAGCTTTCTTT

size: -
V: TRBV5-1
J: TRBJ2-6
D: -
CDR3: CASSMDGHGANVLTF
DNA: TGCGCCAGCAGCATGGACGGGCACGGGGCCAACGTCCTGACTTTC

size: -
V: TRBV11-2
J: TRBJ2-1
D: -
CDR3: CANSLRGVANEQCF
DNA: TGTGCCAACAGCTTACGGGGAGTAGCCAATGAGCAGTGCTTC

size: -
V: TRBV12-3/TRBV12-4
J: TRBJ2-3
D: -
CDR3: CASSLRDMHYF
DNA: TGTGCCAGCAGTTTACGGGATATGCACTATTTT

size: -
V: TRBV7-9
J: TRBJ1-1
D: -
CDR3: CASSPRPGGTEAFF
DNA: TGTGCCAGCAGCCCCCGCCCGGGGGGCACTGAAGCTTTCTTT

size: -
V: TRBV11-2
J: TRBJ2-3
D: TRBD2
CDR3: CANSLVTSGTDTQYF
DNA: TGTGCCAACAGCTTAGTTACTAGCGGCACAGATACGCAGTATTTT

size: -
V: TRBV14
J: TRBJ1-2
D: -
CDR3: CGSSQQTGSYGYTF
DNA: TGTGGTAGCAGCCAACAAACAGGGTCCTATGGCTACACCTTC

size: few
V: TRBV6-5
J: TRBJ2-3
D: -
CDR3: CASSSLTRRDTQYF
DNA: TGTGCCAGCAGCTCTTTAACTCGCCGAGATACGCAGTATTTT

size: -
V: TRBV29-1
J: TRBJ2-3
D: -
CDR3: CSVAGTSSTDNQYF
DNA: TGCAGCGTCGCTGGGACATCTAGCACAGATAATCAGTATTTT

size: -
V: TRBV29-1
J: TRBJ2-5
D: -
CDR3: CSVETGVEETLYF
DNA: TGCAGCGTGGAAACGGGGGTGGAAGAGACCCTGTACTTT

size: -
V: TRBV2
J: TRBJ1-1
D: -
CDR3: CASSEVRGRTEAFF
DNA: TGTGCCAGCAGTGAAGTCAGGGGCAGGACTGAAGCTTTCTTT

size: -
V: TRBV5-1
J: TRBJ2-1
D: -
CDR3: CASSLWARENEQFF
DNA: TGCGCCAGCAGCTTGTGGGCTAGAGAAAATGAGCAATTCTTC

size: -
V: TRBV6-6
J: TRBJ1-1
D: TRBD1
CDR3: CAGSYSPGQGATEAFF
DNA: TGTGCCGGCAGTTACTCACCGGGACAGGGAGCCACTGAAGCTTTCTTT

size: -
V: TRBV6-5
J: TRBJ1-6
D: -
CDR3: CGNRTHRDKNSPLHF
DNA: TGTGGCAACAGAACCCACCGGGACAAAAATTCACCCCTCCACTTT

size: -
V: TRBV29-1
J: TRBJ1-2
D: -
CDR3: CSDVPYQSSEEDGYTF
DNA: TGCAGCGATGTCCCCTATCAATCCTCGGAAGAGGATGGCTACACCTTC